This TCR beta chain was sequenced in a study of cytomegalovirus exposure and HLA in healthy donors. The study's findings and limits: Later on, an analysis tied over 15,000 TCR beta sequences to HLA alleles at 0.05 false discovery rate. The majority of CMV-associated TCR beta chains were reported as apparently HLA-restricted in a later analysis. Equally common other TCR beta chains were less clonally expanded than HLA-associated ones, a later analysis found. An analysis done earlier found most TCR beta V segments productive about 87% or about 30% of the time.

V shed 4 bases and J shed 8 bases, with 11 bases lying between them. The CDR3 is 13 amino acids. Germline V gene data show CDR1 as MNHEY and CDR2 as SVGAGI. This clone was counted between two and nine times. Its specificity is unknown. PCR involved 60 Vbeta and 13 Jbeta primers. Assay used: immunoSEQ multiplex PCR; TCRdb lists only in-frame clones, some missing. The table shows over 150,000 clones, with approximately 80% occurring only once. Sequencing used PBMCs. The chain joins TRBV6-5 to TRBJ1-4, with D unresolved. This TCR was sampled from a young man in good health and CMV-seropositive. CDR3 residues: CASSSAVGEKLFF. CDR3 coding DNA: TGTGCCAGCAGTTCGGCGGTAGGCGAAAAACTGTTTTTT.